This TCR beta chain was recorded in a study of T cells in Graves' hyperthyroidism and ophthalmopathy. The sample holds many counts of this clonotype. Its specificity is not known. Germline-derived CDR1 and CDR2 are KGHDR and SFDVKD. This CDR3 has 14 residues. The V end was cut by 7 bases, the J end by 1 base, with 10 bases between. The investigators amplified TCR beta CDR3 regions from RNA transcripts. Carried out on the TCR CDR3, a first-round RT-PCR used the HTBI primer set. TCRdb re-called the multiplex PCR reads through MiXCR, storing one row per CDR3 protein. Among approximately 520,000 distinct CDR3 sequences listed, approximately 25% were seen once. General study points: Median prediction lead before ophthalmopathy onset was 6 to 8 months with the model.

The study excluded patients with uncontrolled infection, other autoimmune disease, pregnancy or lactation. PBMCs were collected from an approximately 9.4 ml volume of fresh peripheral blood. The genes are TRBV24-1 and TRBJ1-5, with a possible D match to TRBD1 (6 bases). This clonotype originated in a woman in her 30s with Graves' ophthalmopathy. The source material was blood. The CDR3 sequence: CATRGASSNQPQHF. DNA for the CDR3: TGTGCCACCAGGGGGGCGTCGAGCAATCAGCCCCAGCATTTT.